This is a list of T cell receptor beta chains from one sample in a study of cytomegalovirus exposure and HLA in healthy donors. Clones were sequenced by immunoSEQ multiplex PCR, and TCRdb holds only the in-frame ones, with some missing. The data contain around 160,000 clones, around 80% of them singletons. The sample was PBMCs. These receptor sequences come from a male donor in good health and CMV-seronegative. Each CDR3 is given with its conserved first and last residue. A D gene is named only where the DNA matches it firmly. The size entry is marked missing in some rows and otherwise reads once, few, many or a size class.

j_gene | d_gene | v_gene | abundance | CDR3aa | CDR3nt
TRBJ2-7 | NA | TRBV6-4 | NA | CASSDPTRRFLRRQYF | TGTGCCAGCAGTGACCCTACGAGGCGCTTCCTACGACGGCAGTACTTC
TRBJ1-1 | TRBD1 | TRBV10-3 | NA | CAITGTDAQAFF | TGTGCCATCACTGGGACAGATGCTCAAGCTTTCTTT
TRBJ2-3 | TRBD2 | TRBV5-4 | NA | CASASREGGDTQYF | TGTGCCAGCGCCTCAAGGGAGGGCGGGGATACGCAGTATTTT
TRBJ2-1 | NA | TRBV9 | NA | CASSVGISGGNEQFF | TGTGCCAGCAGCGTAGGTATTAGTGGGGGGAATGAGCAGTTCTTC
TRBJ2-7 | TRBD2 | TRBV7-2 | NA | CASRGTSGSEQYF | TGTGCCAGCAGGGGGACTAGCGGGAGTGAGCAGTACTTC
TRBJ2-3 | TRBD2 | TRBV7-3 | NA | CASSLREAGGLTDTQYF | TGTGCCAGCAGCTTAAGAGAGGCGGGAGGTTTGACAGATACGCAGTATTTT
TRBJ2-5 | NA | TRBV7-3 | NA | CASSEPSGTQYF | TGTGCCAGCAGCGAGCCATCAGGGACCCAGTACTTC
TRBJ2-5 | TRBD1 | TRBV19 | NA | CASSMTGGAETQYF | TGTGCCAGTAGTATGACAGGGGGCGCAGAGACCCAGTACTTC
TRBJ1-3 | TRBD1 | TRBV9 | NA | CASSPGQGWTIYF | TGTGCCAGCAGCCCCGGACAGGGGTGGACCATATATTTT
TRBJ1-1 | TRBD1 | TRBV4-3 | NA | CASSRQGPTEAFF | TGCGCCAGCAGCCGACAGGGGCCGACTGAAGCTTTCTTT
TRBJ2-1 | NA | TRBV5-6 | few | CASSLEGGVSSYNEQFF | TGTGCCAGCAGCTTGGAGGGGGGGGTAAGCTCCTACAATGAGCAGTTCTTC
TRBJ2-7 | TRBD1 | TRBV4-1 | NA | CASSQASGQSYEQYF | TGCGCCAGCAGCCAGGCTTCGGGACAGTCGTACGAGCAGTACTTC
TRBJ2-6 | TRBD1 | TRBV5-4 | NA | CASRDRASGANVLTF | TGTGCCAGCCGGGACAGGGCTTCTGGGGCCAACGTCCTGACTTTC
TRBJ1-5 | NA | TRBV28 | NA | CASTTRGVSNQPQHF | TGTGCCAGCACCACCCGCGGGGTAAGCAATCAGCCCCAGCATTTT
TRBJ2-1 | NA | TRBV28 | NA | CASFHLELPNEQFF | TGTGCCAGCTTCCACCTTGAACTCCCCAATGAGCAGTTCTTC
TRBJ1-1 | NA | TRBV7-3 | NA | CASNKDGGLEGGTEAFF | TGTGCCAGCAATAAAGACGGGGGGCTCGAAGGGGGCACTGAAGCTTTCTTT
TRBJ1-1 | NA | TRBV5-4 | few | CASRRPGGTNTEAFF | TGTGCCAGCAGGCGGCCGGGGGGGACGAACACTGAAGCTTTCTTT
TRBJ2-7 | TRBD1 | TRBV28 | once | CASSGPGTGRYEQYF | TGTGCCAGCAGTGGCCCCGGGACAGGGCGATACGAGCAGTACTTC
TRBJ2-6 | NA | TRBV9 | NA | CASSVSSRRGANVLTF | TGTGCCAGCAGCGTGTCTTCCCGGAGGGGGGCCAACGTCCTGACTTTC
TRBJ2-7 | TRBD1 | TRBV29-1 | NA | CSVGQGIYEQYF | TGCAGCGTTGGACAGGGAATCTACGAGCAGTACTTC
TRBJ2-1 | NA | TRBV5-5 | NA | CASSLGPYPSYNEQFF | TGTGCCAGCAGCTTGGGGCCGTACCCCAGCTACAATGAGCAGTTCTTC
TRBJ1-4 | TRBD1 | TRBV25-1 | NA | CASSPSDRGHEKLFF | TGTGCCAGCAGTCCATCGGACAGGGGGCACGAAAAACTGTTTTTT
TRBJ1-4 | TRBD1 | TRBV19 | NA | CASSMGQTSNEKLFF | TGTGCCAGTAGTATGGGACAGACCTCTAATGAAAAACTGTTTTTT
TRBJ2-3 | TRBD2 | TRBV6-6 | NA | CASSFVLAGLTDTQYF | TGTGCCAGCAGTTTCGTTCTAGCGGGACTCACAGATACGCAGTATTTT
TRBJ1-3 | TRBD1 | TRBV13 | NA | CASSLDRGSGNTIYF | TGTGCCAGCAGTTTGGACAGGGGGTCAGGAAACACCATATATTTT
TRBJ2-7 | NA | TRBV5-6 | NA | CASRSGYEQYF | TGTGCCAGCCGATCGGGATACGAGCAGTACTTC
TRBJ1-1 | NA | TRBV5-6 | few | CASSSTPNTEAFF | TGTGCCAGCAGCTCGACACCTAACACTGAAGCTTTCTTT
TRBJ1-4 | NA | TRBV7-8 | NA | CASSLAVGRVNNEKLFF | TGTGCCAGCAGCTTAGCGGTGGGCAGGGTTAATAATGAAAAACTGTTTTTT
TRBJ1-4 | TRBD1 | TRBV7-8 | NA | CASSLVTGIFEKLFF | TGTGCCAGCAGCTTAGTGACAGGGATCTTTGAAAAACTGTTTTTT
TRBJ2-5 | TRBD1 | TRBV27 | NA | CASSFLTGGGKTQYF | TGTGCCAGCAGTTTTCTAACAGGGGGCGGGAAGACCCAGTACTTC
TRBJ2-2 | TRBD1 | TRBV18 | NA | CASSPRDRASGELFF | TGTGCCAGCTCACCAAGGGACAGGGCTTCCGGGGAGCTGTTTTTT
TRBJ1-6 | TRBD1 | TRBV14 | NA | CASSLTGQGKNSPLHF | TGTGCCAGCAGCCTAACCGGACAGGGGAAGAATTCACCCCTCCACTTT
TRBJ1-1 | TRBD1 | TRBV15 | NA | CATSPGDREFSEAFF | TGTGCCACCAGCCCGGGGGACAGGGAGTTCTCTGAAGCTTTCTTT
TRBJ1-2 | NA | TRBV14 | once | CASSQGLVGYTF | TGTGCCAGCAGCCAAGGGCTGGTGGGCTACACCTTC
TRBJ2-2 | TRBD2 | TRBV4-1 | NA | CASSQQEEGGSHTGELFF | TGCGCCAGCAGCCAACAAGAAGAGGGCGGGAGCCACACCGGGGAGCTGTTTTTT
TRBJ1-1 | NA | TRBV7-2 | NA | CASSLGTGTEAFF | TGTGCCAGCAGCTTAGGAACGGGCACTGAAGCTTTCTTT
TRBJ2-5 | TRBD1 | TRBV7-9 | NA | CASSLAFGTGLQETQYF | TGTGCCAGCAGCTTAGCGTTTGGGACAGGGCTGCAAGAGACCCAGTACTTC
TRBJ2-1 | TRBD2 | TRBV9 | NA | CASSVGAGTSGGNEQFF | TGTGCCAGCAGCGTAGGCGCCGGGACTAGCGGGGGCAATGAGCAGTTCTTC
TRBJ1-6 | NA | TRBV30 | NA | CAWSVRGGGPRSFHF | TGTGCCTGGAGTGTACGAGGTGGGGGCCCCCGTTCTTTCCACTTT